The clone carrying this TCR beta chain was counted a few times. Its antigen is not known. Next came a second PCR, run for roughly 6 to 11 cycles, which used a sample-barcoded 5' primer along with a J-beta primer mix. TCRdb used MiXCR to reprocess the 5' RACE reads, holding one entry per CDR3 protein. The sample contains roughly 2 million distinct CDR3 sequences, around 48% of which appear only once. These data belong to a study of blood T cells in healthy people across ages. Points from the study as a whole: Measured against age, TCR beta diversity per million T cells decreased in a roughly linear manner. Lack of knowledge of donor CMV status possibly confounded expanded clonotype changes.

Trimming removed 3 bases from V and 2 bases from J; junction bases left unmatched: 5. CDR3 size: 16 residues. The germline V gene encodes CDR1 SGDLS and CDR2 YYNGEE. V and J are TRBV9 and TRBJ2-1; 10 positions agree with TRBD2. What was sequenced was blood. This TCR derives from a woman between 40 and 55 years old in good health. The CDR3 here is CASSAPSGGAYNEQFF. The CDR3 DNA reads TGTGCCAGCAGCGCCCCGAGCGGGGGGGCCTACAATGAGCAGTTCTTC.